Sequencing of this T cell receptor beta chain was carried out in a study of immune heterogeneity within non-small cell lung tumors. Findings and limits, study-wide: Within each patient, tumor sites shared identical dominant CDR3 beta clonotypes and also held site-unique high-frequency clones. Different patients shared few of their high-frequency T-cell receptor beta clonotypes.

Multiplex PCR amplified TCR beta CDR3 with 32 V and 13 J primers. TCRdb recomputed calls from the multiplex PCR reads with MiXCR, one row per CDR3 protein. The sample has roughly 11,000 distinct CDR3 sequences, around 30% seen once. Regarding this clonotype: Antigen: not known.

Genomic DNA extracted from bulk tumor tissue served as template. A total of roughly 620 ng was used per sample. Biopsies that were spaced far apart were taken, several per primary tumor, during surgery. Enrolled individuals presented with untreated, newly diagnosed non-small cell lung cancer and received curative surgery. Donors comprised surgical patients with newly diagnosed non-small cell lung cancer, operated on with curative intent. The sample was lung tumor tissue. The sequence was collected from a woman between 45 and 60 years old with non-small cell lung cancer.

The CDR3: CAISEGPLAGRLNEQFF. In nucleotides, the CDR3 is TGTGCCATCAGTGAGGGCCCCTTGGCGGGGCGTCTCAATGAGCAGTTCTTC. The chain is built from TRBV10-3 and TRBJ2-1, with D possibly TRBD2 on 6 matching bases. The CDR3 consists of 17 residues. V lost 2 bases and J 6 bases, leaving 20 bases between the germline ends. Germline V gene lookup returns CDR1 ENHRY and CDR2 SYGVKD.